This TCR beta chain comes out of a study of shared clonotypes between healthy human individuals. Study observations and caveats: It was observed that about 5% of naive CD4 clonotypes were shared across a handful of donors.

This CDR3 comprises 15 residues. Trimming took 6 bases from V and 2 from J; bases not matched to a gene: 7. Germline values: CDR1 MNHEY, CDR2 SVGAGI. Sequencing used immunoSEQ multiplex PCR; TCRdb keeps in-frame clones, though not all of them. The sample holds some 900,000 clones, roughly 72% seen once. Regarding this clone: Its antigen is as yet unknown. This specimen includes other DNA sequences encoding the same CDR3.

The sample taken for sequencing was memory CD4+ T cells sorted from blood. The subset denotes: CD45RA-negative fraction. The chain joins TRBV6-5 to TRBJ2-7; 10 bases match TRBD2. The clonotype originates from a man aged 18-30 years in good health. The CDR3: CASRPLAGGTYEQYF. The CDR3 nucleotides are TGTGCCAGCAGGCCTTTAGCGGGGGGCACCTACGAGCAGTACTTC.